Included here is one T cell receptor beta chain sequence, with context. Antigen specificity is unknown. This sample stems from a study of T cell responses to AZD1222 COVID-19 vaccine. Study conclusions and caveats: CD4 TCRs linked to vaccination spanned spike, dominating at 160-218 and 743-854. Within unmutated variant regions lay the reported targets of nearly half of spike-specific TCRs. Once two AZD1222 doses were given, Spike-specific TCR breadth and depth went up.

The repertoire was sequenced with immunoSEQ multiplex PCR; TCRdb's copy has only in-frame clones and lacks some. The sample lists around 100,000 clones; 80% to 95% were seen once. The V segment lost 0 bases and the J segment 8 bases; nucleotides outside the gene matches: 4. Germline V lookup: CDR1 SGHRS, CDR2 YFSETQ. The CDR3 has 14 amino acids. The rearrangement joins TRBV5-1 to TRBJ2-3; 9 nucleotides line up with TRBD1. The sequenced sample was peripheral blood, obtained on day 0 of AZD1222 vaccination. The clonotype originates from an adult in good health. CDR3 amino acids: CASSLGDRAGTQYF. CDR3 bases: TGCGCCAGCAGCTTGGGGGACAGGGCGGGTACGCAGTATTTT.